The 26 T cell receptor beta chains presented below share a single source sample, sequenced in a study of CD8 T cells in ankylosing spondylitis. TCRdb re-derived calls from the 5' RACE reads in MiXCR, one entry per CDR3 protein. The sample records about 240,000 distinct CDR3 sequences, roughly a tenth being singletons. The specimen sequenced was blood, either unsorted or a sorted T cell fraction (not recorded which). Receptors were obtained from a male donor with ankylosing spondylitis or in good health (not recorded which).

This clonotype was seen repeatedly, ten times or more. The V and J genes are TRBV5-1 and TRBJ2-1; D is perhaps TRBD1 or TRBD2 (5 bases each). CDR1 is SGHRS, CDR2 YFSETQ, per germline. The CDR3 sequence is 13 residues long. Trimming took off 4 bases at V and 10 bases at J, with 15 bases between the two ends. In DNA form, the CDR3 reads TGCGCCAGCAGCCCCCGGGACCTTCTGGAGCAGTTCTTC. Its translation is CASSPRDLLEQFF.

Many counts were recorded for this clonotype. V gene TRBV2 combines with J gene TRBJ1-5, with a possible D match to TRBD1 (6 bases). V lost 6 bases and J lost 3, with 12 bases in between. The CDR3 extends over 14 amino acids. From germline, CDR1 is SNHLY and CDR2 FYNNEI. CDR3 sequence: CASSATGPNQPQHF. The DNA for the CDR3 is TGTGCCAGCAGCGCCACAGGGCCCAATCAGCCCCAGCATTTT.

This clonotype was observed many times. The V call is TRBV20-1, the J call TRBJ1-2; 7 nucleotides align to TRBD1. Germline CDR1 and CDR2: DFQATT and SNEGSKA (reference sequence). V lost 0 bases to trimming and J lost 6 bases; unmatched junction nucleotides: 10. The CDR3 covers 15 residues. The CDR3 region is CSARDLDRVGDGYTF. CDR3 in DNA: TGCAGTGCTAGAGACCTCGACAGGGTTGGTGATGGCTACACCTTC.

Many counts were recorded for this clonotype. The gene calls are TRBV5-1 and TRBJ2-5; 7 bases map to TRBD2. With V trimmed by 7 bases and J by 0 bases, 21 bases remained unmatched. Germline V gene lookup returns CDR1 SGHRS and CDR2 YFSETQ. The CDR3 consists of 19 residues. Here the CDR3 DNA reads TGCGCCAGCCGCGGCCAGAGCGGGAATACGCGGGGGTACCAAGAGACCCAGTACTTC. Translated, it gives CASRGQSGNTRGYQETQYF.

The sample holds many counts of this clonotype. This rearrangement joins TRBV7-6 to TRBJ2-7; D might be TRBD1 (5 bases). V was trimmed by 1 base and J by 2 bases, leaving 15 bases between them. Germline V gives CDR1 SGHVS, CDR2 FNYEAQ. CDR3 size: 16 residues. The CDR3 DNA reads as TGTGCCAGCAGCTTAGTCGGGCAGGGTATCCCCTACGAGCAGTACTTC. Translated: CASSLVGQGIPYEQYF.

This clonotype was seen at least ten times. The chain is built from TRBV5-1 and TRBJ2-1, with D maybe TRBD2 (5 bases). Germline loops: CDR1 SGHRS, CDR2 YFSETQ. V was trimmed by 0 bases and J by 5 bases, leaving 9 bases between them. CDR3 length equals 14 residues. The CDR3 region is CASSLGPTNNEQFF. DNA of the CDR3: TGCGCCAGCAGCTTGGGTCCGACTAACAATGAGCAGTTCTTC.

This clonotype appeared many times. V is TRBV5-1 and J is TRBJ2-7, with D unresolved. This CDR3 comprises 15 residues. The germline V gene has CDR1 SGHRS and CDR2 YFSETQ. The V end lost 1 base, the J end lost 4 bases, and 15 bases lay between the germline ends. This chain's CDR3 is CASSLSLGSLYEQYF. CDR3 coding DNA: TGCGCCAGCAGCTTGAGTTTGGGATCCCTTTACGAGCAGTACTTC.

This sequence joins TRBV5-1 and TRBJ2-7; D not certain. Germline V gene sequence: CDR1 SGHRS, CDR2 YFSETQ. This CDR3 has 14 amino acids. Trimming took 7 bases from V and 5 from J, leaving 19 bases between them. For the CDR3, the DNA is TGCGCCAGCTGTTTATCTGAACGACCGAACGAGCAGTACTTC. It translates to CASCLSERPNEQYF.

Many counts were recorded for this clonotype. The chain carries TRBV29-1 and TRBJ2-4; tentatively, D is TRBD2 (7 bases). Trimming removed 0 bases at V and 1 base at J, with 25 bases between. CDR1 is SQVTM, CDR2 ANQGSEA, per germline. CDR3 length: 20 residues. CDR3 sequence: CSVEEPTEGGVFLAKNIQYF. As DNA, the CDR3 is TGCAGCGTTGAAGAGCCCACTGAGGGGGGGGTCTTCTTGGCCAAAAACATTCAGTACTTC. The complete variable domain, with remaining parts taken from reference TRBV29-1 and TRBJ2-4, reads SAVISQKPSRDICQRGTSLTIQCQVDSQVTMMFWYRQQPGQSLTLIATANQGSEATYESGFVIDKFPISRPNLTFSTLTVSNMSPEDSSIYLCSVEEPTEGGVFLAKNIQYFGAGTRLSVL.

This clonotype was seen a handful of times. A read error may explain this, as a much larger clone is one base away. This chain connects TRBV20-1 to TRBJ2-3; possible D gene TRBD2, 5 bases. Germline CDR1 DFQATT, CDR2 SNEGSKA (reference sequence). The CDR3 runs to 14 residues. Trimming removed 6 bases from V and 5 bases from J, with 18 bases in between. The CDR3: CSAPGQRRIDTQYF. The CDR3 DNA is TGCAGTGCCCCCGGCCAGCGGCGCATAGATACGCAGTATTTT.

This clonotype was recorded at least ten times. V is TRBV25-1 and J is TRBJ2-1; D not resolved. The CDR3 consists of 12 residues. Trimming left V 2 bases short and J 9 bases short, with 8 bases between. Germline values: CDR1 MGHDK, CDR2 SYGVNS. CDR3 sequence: CASSEIVAEQFF. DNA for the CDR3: TGTGCCAGCAGTGAAATCGTCGCTGAGCAGTTCTTC.

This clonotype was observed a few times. CDR3 nucleotides: TGTGCCAGCAGCGCGACGGACAGGGTTGAGACCCAGTACTTC. It specifies CASSATDRVETQYF. The V and J genes are TRBV7-9 and TRBJ2-5, with 8 positions matching TRBD1. Germline CDR1 and CDR2: SEHNR and FQNEAQ (reference sequence). CDR3 length: 14 amino acids. V lost 5 bases and J lost 5; bases outside the gene matches: 7. The variable domain in full, with the rest retrieved from reference TRBV7-9 and TRBJ2-5, is DTGVSQNPRHKITKRGQNVTFRCDPISEHNRLYWYRQTLGQGPEFLTYFQNEAQLEKSRLLSDRFSAERPKGSFSTLEIQRTEQGDSAMYLCASSATDRVETQYFGPGTRLLVL.

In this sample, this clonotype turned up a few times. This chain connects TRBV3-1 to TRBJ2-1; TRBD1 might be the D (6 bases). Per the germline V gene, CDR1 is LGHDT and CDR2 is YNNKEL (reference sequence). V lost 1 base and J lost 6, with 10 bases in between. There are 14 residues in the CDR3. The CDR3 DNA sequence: TGTGCCAGCAGCCAAGTCGGACAGCCCAATGAGCAGTTCTTC. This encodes CASSQVGQPNEQFF.

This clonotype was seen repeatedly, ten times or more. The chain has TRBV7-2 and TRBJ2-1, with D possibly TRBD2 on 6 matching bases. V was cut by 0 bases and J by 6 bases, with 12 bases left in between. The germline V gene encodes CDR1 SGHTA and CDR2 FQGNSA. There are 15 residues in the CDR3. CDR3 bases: TGTGCCAGCAGCTTAGCAGGGACTGCCCCCAATGAGCAGTTCTTC. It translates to CASSLAGTAPNEQFF.

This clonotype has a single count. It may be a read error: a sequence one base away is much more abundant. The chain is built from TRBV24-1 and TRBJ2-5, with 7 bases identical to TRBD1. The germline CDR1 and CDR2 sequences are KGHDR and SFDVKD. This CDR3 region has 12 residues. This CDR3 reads CAIDRDQEAQYF. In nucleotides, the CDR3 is TGTGCCATCGACAGGGATCAAGAGGCCCAGTACTTC.

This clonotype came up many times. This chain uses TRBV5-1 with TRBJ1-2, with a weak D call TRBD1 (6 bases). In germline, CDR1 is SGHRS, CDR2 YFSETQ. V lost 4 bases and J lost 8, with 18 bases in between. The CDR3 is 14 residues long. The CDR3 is CASSPRTGIGGYTF. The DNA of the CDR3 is TGCGCCAGCAGCCCACGAACAGGGATTGGCGGCTACACCTTC.

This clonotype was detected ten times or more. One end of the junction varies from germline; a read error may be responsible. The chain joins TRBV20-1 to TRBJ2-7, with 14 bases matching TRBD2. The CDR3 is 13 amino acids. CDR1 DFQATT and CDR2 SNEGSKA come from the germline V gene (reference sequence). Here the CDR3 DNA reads TGCAGTGCTAGAGCGGAGACTAGCGGGAGGGTAAACTTC. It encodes CSARAETSGRVNF.

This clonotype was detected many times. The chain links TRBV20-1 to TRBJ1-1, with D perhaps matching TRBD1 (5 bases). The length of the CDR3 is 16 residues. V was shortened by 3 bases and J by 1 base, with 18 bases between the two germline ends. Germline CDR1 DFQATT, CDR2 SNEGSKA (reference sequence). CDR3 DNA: TGCAGTGCTAGGGAAGGGCGAGGGGTGCGGAACACTGAAGCTTTCTTT. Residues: CSAREGRGVRNTEAFF.

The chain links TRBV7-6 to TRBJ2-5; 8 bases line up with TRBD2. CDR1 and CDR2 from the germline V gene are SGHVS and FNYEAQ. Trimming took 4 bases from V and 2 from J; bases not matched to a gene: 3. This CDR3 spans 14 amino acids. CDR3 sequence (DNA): TGTGCCAGCAGCTCACTAGCGGAGCAAGAGACCCAGTACTTC. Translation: CASSSLAEQETQYF.

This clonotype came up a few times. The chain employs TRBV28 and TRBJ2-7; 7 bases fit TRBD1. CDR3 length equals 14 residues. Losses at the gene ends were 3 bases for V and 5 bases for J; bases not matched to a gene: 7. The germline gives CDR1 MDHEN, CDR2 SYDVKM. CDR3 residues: CASSFRGQRNEQYF. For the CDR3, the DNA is TGTGCCAGCAGTTTTAGGGGACAGAGGAACGAGCAGTACTTC.

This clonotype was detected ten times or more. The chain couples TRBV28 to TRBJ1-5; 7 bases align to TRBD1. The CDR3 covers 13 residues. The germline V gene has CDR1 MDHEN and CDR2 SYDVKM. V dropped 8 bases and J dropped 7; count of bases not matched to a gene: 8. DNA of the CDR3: TGTGCCAGCCGTGACAGGGAGGGCCAGCCCCAGCATTTT. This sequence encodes CASRDREGQPQHF. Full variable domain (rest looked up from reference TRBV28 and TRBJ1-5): DVKVTQSSRYLVKRTGEKVFLECVQDMDHENMFWYRQDPGLGLRLIYFSYDVKMKEKGDIPEGYSVSREKKERFSLILESASTNQTSMYLCASRDREGQPQHFGDGTRLSIL.

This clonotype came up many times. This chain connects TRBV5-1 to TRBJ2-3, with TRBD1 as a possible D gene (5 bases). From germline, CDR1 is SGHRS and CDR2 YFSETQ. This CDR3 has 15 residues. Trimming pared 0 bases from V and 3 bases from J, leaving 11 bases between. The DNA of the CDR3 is TGCGCCAGCAGCTTGGAGTGGGGCGCGACAGATACGCAGTATTTT. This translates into CASSLEWGATDTQYF.

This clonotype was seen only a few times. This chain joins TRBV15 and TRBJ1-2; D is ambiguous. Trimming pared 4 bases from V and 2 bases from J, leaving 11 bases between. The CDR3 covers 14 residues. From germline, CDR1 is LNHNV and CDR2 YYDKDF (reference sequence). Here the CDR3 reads CATSIDGLNYGYTF. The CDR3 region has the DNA TGTGCCACCAGCATAGACGGGCTCAACTATGGCTACACCTTC.

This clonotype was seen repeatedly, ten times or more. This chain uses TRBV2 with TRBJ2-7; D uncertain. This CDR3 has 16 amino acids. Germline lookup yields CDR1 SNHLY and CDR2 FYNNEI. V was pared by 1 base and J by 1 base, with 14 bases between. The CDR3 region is CASSEDRDFSSYEQYF. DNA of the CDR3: TGTGCCAGCAGTGAAGACCGCGACTTCTCTTCCTACGAGCAGTACTTC.

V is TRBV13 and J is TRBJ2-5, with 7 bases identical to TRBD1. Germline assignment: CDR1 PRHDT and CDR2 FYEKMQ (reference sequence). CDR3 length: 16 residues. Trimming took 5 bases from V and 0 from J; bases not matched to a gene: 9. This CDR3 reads CASSHQEDRYQETQYF. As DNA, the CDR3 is TGTGCCAGCAGCCACCAGGAGGACAGGTACCAAGAGACCCAGTACTTC. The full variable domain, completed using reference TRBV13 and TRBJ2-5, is AAGVIQSPRHLIKEKRETATLKCYPIPRHDTVYWYQQGPGQDPQFLISFYEKMQSDKGSIPDRFSAQQFSDYHSELNMSSLELGDSALYFCASSHQEDRYQETQYFGPGTRLLVL.

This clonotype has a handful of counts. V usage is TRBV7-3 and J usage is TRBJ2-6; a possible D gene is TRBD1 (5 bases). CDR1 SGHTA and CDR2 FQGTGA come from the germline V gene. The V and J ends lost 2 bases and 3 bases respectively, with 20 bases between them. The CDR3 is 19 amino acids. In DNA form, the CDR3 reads TGTGCCAGCAGCTTACACGGACCCGTCAGGGAATTTGGGGCCAACGTCCTGACTTTC. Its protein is CASSLHGPVREFGANVLTF.